This entry features one TCR beta chain sequence. The sample is drawn from a study of blood T cell repertoires in COVID-19. About the research overall: Material from acute and convalescent COVID-19 was sourced from the United States, Italy and Spain. Sources were T cells, B-cell-depleted T cells, or PBMCs; the material itself was cDNA or gDNA.

TCRdb's copy holds only in-frame clones and misses some; the assay was immunoSEQ multiplex PCR. The sample holds under 150,000 clones, around 85% seen once. V lost 2 bases to trimming and J lost 8 bases, with 9 bases between them. This CDR3 has 12 amino acids. Per germline, CDR1 MDHEN and CDR2 SYDVKM. The sequenced sample consisted of peripheral blood. This chain uses TRBV28 with TRBJ1-1; TRBD1 is a possible D gene (5 bases). This TCR was recovered from a woman over 75 with acute or convalescent COVID-19. The CDR3 sequence is CASSLADREAFF. CDR3 DNA sequence: TGTGCCAGCAGTTTAGCCGACAGAGAAGCTTTCTTT.